This T cell receptor beta chain was sequenced for a study of T cell responses to AZD1222 COVID-19 vaccine. Overall study results and limits: Spike as a whole was targeted by vaccine-associated CD4 TCRs, dominant at 160-218 and 743-854. Clonal diversity may have been underestimated in mostly white British donors.

The CDR3 runs to 12 residues. Germline CDR1 reads KGHSH; CDR2 reads LQKENI. V lost 5 bases to trimming and J lost 9 bases, with 13 bases between them. Method: immunoSEQ multiplex PCR; TCRdb's copy keeps in-frame clones and lacks some. The sample gives some 170,000 clones, over 85% of which show up once; approximately 0.98% is in the top ten. In regard to this clone: What it binds is unknown.

The receptor was isolated from an adult who received the MenACWY meningococcal vaccine as a control. Here the sequenced sample was peripheral blood, taken 28 days after the second dose of the MenACWY control vaccine. The chain joins TRBV18 to TRBJ1-1, with unresolved D. The CDR3 loop reads CASSSQPLKAFF. For the CDR3, the DNA is TGTGCCAGCTCATCTCAACCCCTGAAAGCTTTCTTT. The entire variable domain, with the rest obtained from reference TRBV18 and TRBJ1-1, is as follows: NAGVMQNPRHLVRRRGQEARLRCSPMKGHSHVYWYRQLPEEGLKFMVYLQKENIIDESGMPKERFSAEFPKEGPSILRIQQVVRGDSAAYFCASSSQPLKAFFGQGTRLTVV.